A selection of T cell receptor beta chains follows, all from one sample in a study of T cell responses to AZD1222 COVID-19 vaccine. Sequenced by immunoSEQ multiplex PCR; TCRdb stores in-frame clones only, minus some. Of 140,000 to 150,000 clones in the sample, around 93% are singletons; the top ten hold around 3.5%. Sequences were derived from peripheral blood, sampled 28 days after the second AZD1222 dose. The receptors stem from an adult who received the AZD1222 COVID-19 vaccine. Each CDR3 is given with its conserved first and last residue. The D gene is left open where the match is weak. Rows may omit the clone size; those that give it use once, few, many or a size class.

>TRBV24-1|.|TRBJ2-1|.
CATSDRTESSYNEQFF
TGTGCCACCAGTGATAGGACAGAAAGCTCCTACAATGAGCAGTTCTTC
>TRBV12-3/TRBV12-4|.|TRBJ1-1|.
CASSILGTRKAFF
TGTGCCAGCAGTATTCTAGGTACCCGAAAGGCTTTCTTT
>TRBV30|.|TRBJ1-1|.
CAWSVMGNQKYEAFF
TGTGCCTGGAGTGTAATGGGGAACCAGAAATATGAAGCTTTCTTT
>TRBV5-4|.|TRBJ2-7|.
CASSLIDRFHEQYF
TGTGCCAGCAGCTTGATTGACAGGTTCCACGAGCAGTACTTC
>TRBV5-1|.|TRBJ2-1|.
CASSLVTGRNEQFF
TGCGCCAGCAGCTTGGTGACAGGACGCAATGAGCAGTTCTTC
>TRBV11-2|.|TRBJ2-1|.
CASSLDRLNEQFF
TGTGCCAGCAGCTTAGATCGGCTGAATGAGCAGTTCTTC
>TRBV24-1|.|TRBJ2-2|.
CATSDLIGGSGELFF
TGTGCCACCAGTGATTTAATCGGGGGCTCCGGGGAGCTGTTTTTT
>TRBV11-2|.|TRBJ2-3|.
CASSPSPGPSGTDTQYF
TGTGCCAGCAGCCCCAGCCCGGGACCCAGCGGGACAGATACGCAGTATTTT
>TRBV10-3|.|TRBJ1-6|TRBD1
CAISEFGTGSNSPLHF
TGTGCCATCAGTGAATTTGGGACAGGGAGTAATTCACCCCTCCACTTT
>TRBV2|.|TRBJ1-5|.
CASSYQDPRQPQHF
TGTGCCAGCAGTTATCAAGATCCTAGGCAGCCCCAGCATTTT
>TRBV30|.|TRBJ2-7|TRBD1
CAWSVPGQGASYEQYF
TGTGCCTGGAGTGTACCGGGACAGGGGGCCTCCTACGAGCAGTACTTC
>TRBV6-1|.|TRBJ1-4|.
CASSEAEKLFF
TGTGCCAGCAGTGAAGCGGAAAAACTGTTTTTT
>TRBV19|.|TRBJ2-2|TRBD1
CASRALDRANTGELFF
TGTGCCAGTAGGGCCCTAGACAGGGCGAACACCGGGGAGCTGTTTTTT
>TRBV12-5|.|TRBJ1-4|.
CASGSGARGSGNEKLFF
TGTGCTAGTGGTTCAGGTGCGAGGGGTTCGGGTAATGAAAAACTGTTTTTT
>TRBV7-9|.|TRBJ2-7|.
CASSLGQPLKEQYF
TGTGCCAGCAGCTTAGGTCAGCCACTAAAAGAGCAGTACTTC
>TRBV28|.|TRBJ1-5|.
CASSSSSLNQPQHF
TGTGCCAGCAGTTCTTCCAGTCTCAATCAGCCCCAGCATTTT
>TRBV6-2/TRBV6-3|.|TRBJ2-7|TRBD2
CASSSTTSGRPMWYF
TGTGCCAGCAGTTCCACCACTAGCGGGAGGCCAATGTGGTACTTC
>TRBV5-4|.|TRBJ1-1|.
CASSLANGGLTEAFF
TGTGCCAGCAGCTTGGCCAACGGGGGCTTAACTGAAGCTTTCTTT
>TRBV12-5|.|TRBJ1-5|.
CASGLEYQPQHF
TGTGCTAGTGGTTTGGAATATCAGCCCCAGCATTTT
>TRBV19|.|TRBJ1-1|.
CASSIDRHGIAEAFF
TGTGCCAGTAGTATAGATCGGCATGGAATTGCTGAAGCTTTCTTT
>TRBV19|.|TRBJ2-7|TRBD1
CASKPNPGQNYEQYF
TGTGCCAGTAAGCCCAATCCGGGACAGAACTACGAGCAGTACTTC
>TRBV28|few|TRBJ2-6|TRBD1
CASRRQGSGANVLTF
TGTGCCAGCAGAAGACAGGGATCCGGGGCCAACGTCCTGACTTTC
>TRBV18|.|TRBJ2-1|TRBD2
CASSSRSGSFLGRDEQFF
TGTGCCAGCTCATCGCGAAGCGGGAGCTTTCTGGGGAGGGATGAGCAGTTCTTC
>TRBV7-2|.|TRBJ1-1|.
CASSLYRSNTEAFF
TGTGCCAGCAGCCTTTATCGATCGAACACTGAAGCTTTCTTT
>TRBV5-4|.|TRBJ2-1|.
CASTLSGKEQFF
TGTGCCAGCACCCTTAGCGGTAAGGAGCAGTTCTTC
>TRBV7-9|.|TRBJ1-2|.
CASSPQEEHNYGYTF
TGTGCCAGCAGCCCGCAGGAAGAACATAACTATGGCTACACCTTC
>TRBV6-2/TRBV6-3|.|TRBJ2-5|TRBD1
CASSSDRESETQYF
TGTGCCAGCAGCTCCGACAGGGAATCAGAGACCCAGTACTTC
>TRBV2|.|TRBJ2-7|.
CASSDWSAANYEQYF
TGTGCCAGCAGTGATTGGTCAGCGGCAAATTACGAGCAGTACTTC
>TRBV19|.|TRBJ1-5|TRBD1
CATRDRGISNQPQHF
TGTGCCACCCGGGACAGGGGGATCAGCAATCAGCCCCAGCATTTT